The source of this T cell receptor beta chain is a study of beta chain features in type 1 diabetes. About the research overall: No age, gender or cell yield differences were seen between patients and healthy donors. Cells sorted and examined across all samples totaled more than 90,000,000. Study results and limitations: In type 1 diabetes patients, VDJ junctions had fewer insertions; deletions at these junctions were more frequent. Naive, central memory and Treg TCRB repertoires appeared more alike in patients than in healthy donors.

This clone was seen a handful of times. What it binds is unknown. In the same sample, other DNA sequences code for this CDR3. The entirety of the isolated RNA underwent reverse transcription, so expressed TCRB transcripts were sequenced. Only in-frame clones appear in the TCRdb table, and some are missing; sequencing was by immunoSEQ multiplex PCR. The sample has 150,000 to 160,000 clones; around 10% are singletons. The TCR sequence derives from a man aged 18 to 30 in good health. The specimen was central memory CD4+ T cells from blood.

In nucleotides, the CDR3 is TGCAGTGCTAGAGATCCGAACGAGCAGTACTTC. This codes for CSARDPNEQYF. V gene TRBV20-1 combines with J gene TRBJ2-7; D is unclear. Germline V gene sequence: CDR1 DFQATT, CDR2 SNEGSKA (reference sequence). V lost 0 bases and J lost 5, with 5 bases in between. The CDR3 sequence is 11 residues long.